This T cell receptor (beta chain) was captured in a study of shared clonotypes between healthy human individuals. Background on the study: Per-donor plates numbered three CD4 naive, three CD4 memory, two CD8 naive and one CD8 memory. Study-level points and caveats: Across subsets, estimated richness was generally greater for naive than for memory populations.

Germline values: CDR1 LNHNV, CDR2 YYDKDF (reference sequence). V gave up 0 bases and J gave up 3 bases; unmatched junction bases: 4. The CDR3 length is 16 residues. On this clone: The antigen is not known. Different DNA sequences within this sample yield the same CDR3.

It was across several immunoSEQ plates that each subset's genomic DNA was evenly split. Replicate PCRs for sorted subsets used 200 ng DNA; this equaled 30,000 to 35,000 T cell genomes. Produced via immunoSEQ multiplex PCR; TCRdb's table is partial and in-frame only. Of roughly 1 million clones in the sample, about three quarters were seen once. The genes are TRBV15 and TRBJ2-7; TRBD1 aligns across 11 bases. The clonotype comes from a man younger than 30 in good health. Source material: memory CD4+ T cells sorted from blood. The subset is: CD45RA-negative fraction. In DNA form, the CDR3 reads TGTGCCACCAGCAGAGATCTGGGGACAGGGGGCTACGAGCAGTACTTC. Translating it yields CATSRDLGTGGYEQYF.